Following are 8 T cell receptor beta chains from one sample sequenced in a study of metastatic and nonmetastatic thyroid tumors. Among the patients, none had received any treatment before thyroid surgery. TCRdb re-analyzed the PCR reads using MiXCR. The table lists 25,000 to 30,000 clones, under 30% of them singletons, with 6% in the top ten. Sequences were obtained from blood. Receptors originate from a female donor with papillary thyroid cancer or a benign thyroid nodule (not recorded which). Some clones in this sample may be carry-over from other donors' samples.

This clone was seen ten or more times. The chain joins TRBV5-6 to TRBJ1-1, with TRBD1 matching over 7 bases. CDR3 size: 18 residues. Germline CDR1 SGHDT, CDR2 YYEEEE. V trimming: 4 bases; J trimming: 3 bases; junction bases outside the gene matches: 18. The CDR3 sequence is CASSHRDSFWYRDTEAFF. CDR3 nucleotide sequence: TGTGCCAGCAGCCATCGGGACAGCTTTTGGTATAGGGACACTGAAGCTTTCTTT.

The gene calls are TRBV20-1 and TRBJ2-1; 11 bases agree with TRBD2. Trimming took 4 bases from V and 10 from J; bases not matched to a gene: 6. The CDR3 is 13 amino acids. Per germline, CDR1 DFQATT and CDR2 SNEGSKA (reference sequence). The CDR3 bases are TGCAGTGCTAAACTAGCGGGAGTGATGGAGCAGTTCTTC. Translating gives CSAKLAGVMEQFF.

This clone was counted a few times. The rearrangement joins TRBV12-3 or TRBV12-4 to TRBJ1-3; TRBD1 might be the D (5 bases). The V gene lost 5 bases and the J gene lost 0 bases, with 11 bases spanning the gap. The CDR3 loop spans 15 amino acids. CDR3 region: CASSGGIYSGNTIYF. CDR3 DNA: TGTGCCAGCAGTGGGGGAATATACTCTGGAAACACCATATATTTT.

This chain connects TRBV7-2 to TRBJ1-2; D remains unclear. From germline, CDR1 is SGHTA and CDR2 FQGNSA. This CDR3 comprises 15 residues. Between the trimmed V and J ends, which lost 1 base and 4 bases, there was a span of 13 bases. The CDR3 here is CASSLVWGSGYGYTF. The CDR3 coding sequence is TGTGCCAGCAGCTTAGTGTGGGGTTCTGGCTATGGCTACACCTTC.

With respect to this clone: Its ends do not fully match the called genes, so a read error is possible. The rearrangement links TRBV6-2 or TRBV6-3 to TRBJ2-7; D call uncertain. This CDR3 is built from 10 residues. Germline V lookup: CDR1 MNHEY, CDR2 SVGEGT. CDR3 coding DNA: TGTGCCAGCAGTTACGACGATCAGTACTTC. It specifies CASSYDDQYF.

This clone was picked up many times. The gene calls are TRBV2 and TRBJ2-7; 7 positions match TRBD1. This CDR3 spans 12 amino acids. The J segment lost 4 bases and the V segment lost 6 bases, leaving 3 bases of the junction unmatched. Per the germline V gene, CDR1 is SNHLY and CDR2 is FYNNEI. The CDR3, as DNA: TGTGCCAGCAGGCGACAGGGTTACGAGCAGTACGTC. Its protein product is CASRRQGYEQYV.

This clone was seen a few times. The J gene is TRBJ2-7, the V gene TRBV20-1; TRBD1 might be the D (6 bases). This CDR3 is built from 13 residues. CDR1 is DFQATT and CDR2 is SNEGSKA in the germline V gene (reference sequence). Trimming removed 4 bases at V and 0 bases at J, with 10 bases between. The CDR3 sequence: CSATTGSSYEQYF. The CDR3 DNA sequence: TGCAGTGCTACCACAGGGAGCTCCTACGAGCAGTACTTC.

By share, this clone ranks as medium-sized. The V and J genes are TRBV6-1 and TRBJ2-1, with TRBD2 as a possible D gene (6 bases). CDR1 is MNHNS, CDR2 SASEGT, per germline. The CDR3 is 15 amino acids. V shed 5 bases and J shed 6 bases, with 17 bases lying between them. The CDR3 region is CASSHQGMGGNEQFF. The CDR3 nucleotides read TGTGCCAGCAGTCACCAGGGAATGGGGGGCAATGAGCAGTTCTTC.